The 26 T cell receptor beta chains reported below all come from one sample, sequenced in a study of shared clonotypes between healthy human individuals. The protocol was immunoSEQ multiplex PCR, while the TCRdb copy is restricted to in-frame clones and leaves out a portion. The data contain over a million clones, 75% to 80% of them seen just once; the ten biggest clones take up roughly 0.55%. Sequencing was performed on memory CD4+ T cells from PBMCs. The subset denotes: CD45RA-negative fraction. Receptors were obtained from a man aged 18-30 years in good health. Some clones in this sample may be carry-over from other donors' samples.

The V and J genes are TRBV11-2 and TRBJ2-5; no reliable D call. Germline V gene sequence: CDR1 SGHAT, CDR2 FQNNGV. V lost 5 bases to trimming and J lost 0 bases, with 7 bases between them. The CDR3 runs to 13 residues. The CDR3 nucleotides are TGTGCCAGCAGCCCCCTCTACCAAGAGACCCAGTACTTC. Its protein product is CASSPLYQETQYF.

The V and J genes are TRBV19 and TRBJ1-2; 7 bases fit TRBD1. Germline-derived CDR1 and CDR2 are LNHDA and SQIVND (reference sequence). The V gene end was trimmed by 4 bases and the J gene end by 5 bases; junction bases not matched to a gene: 7. The CDR3 spans 14 residues. The CDR3 nucleotides read TGTGCCAGTAGTACAGGGGACAGAAGATATGGCTACACCTTC. Its translation is CASSTGDRRYGYTF.

The gene calls are TRBV7-2 and TRBJ2-7, with 11 bases lining up with TRBD2. V shed 4 bases, J shed 3 bases, and the junction held 5 bases outside the gene matches. This CDR3 comprises 15 residues. CDR1 and CDR2 from the germline V gene are SGHTA and FQGNSA. The DNA of the CDR3 is TGTGCCAGCAGCTACTTAGCGGGAGGGAGCTACGAGCAGTACTTC. Its translation: CASSYLAGGSYEQYF.

CDR3: CASSSQGSEWAPQFF. In DNA, the CDR3 is TGTGCCAGCAGCTCCCAGGGTTCGGAGTGGGCCCCCCAGTTCTTC. The V call is TRBV7-3, the J call TRBJ2-1, with D possibly being TRBD1 (5 bases). CDR3 length: 15 residues. From germline, CDR1 is SGHTA and CDR2 FQGTGA. The ends were cut back, 4 bases at V and 13 bases at J, with 23 bases in the middle.

This clone occurred a few times. The CDR3 bases are TGTGCCAGCAGGGCAACTAGCGGGAGGGCCTTTGAGCAGTTCTTC. It translates to CASRATSGRAFEQFF. V and J are TRBV28 and TRBJ2-1, with TRBD2 matching 13 bases. This CDR3 has 15 amino acids. Germline CDR1 and CDR2: MDHEN and SYDVKM. V was clipped by 6 bases and J by 9 bases; unmatched bases: 8.

The chain uses TRBV7-2 and TRBJ2-5; D may be TRBD1 or TRBD2 (6 bases each). V was shortened by 1 base and J by 1 base, with 13 bases between the two germline ends. From germline, CDR1 is SGHTA and CDR2 FQGNSA. CDR3 length equals 16 residues. The CDR3 reads CASSLVRGPAQETQYF. The CDR3, as DNA: TGTGCCAGCAGCTTAGTACGGGGGCCAGCCCAAGAGACCCAGTACTTC.

V is TRBV7-8 and J is TRBJ1-1; 8 bases match TRBD1. The trim removed 5 bases at V and 1 base at J, leaving 15 bases unmatched. The CDR3 covers 18 residues. The germline V gene encodes CDR1 SGHVS and CDR2 FQNEAQ. CDR3 in DNA: TGTGCCAGCAGCGGCAGACAGGGGCAAACACTCTCGAACACTGAAGCTTTCTTT. This gives the protein CASSGRQGQTLSNTEAFF.

The rearrangement uses TRBV4-3 and TRBJ1-1; TRBD1 matches at 7 bases. The CDR3 totals 17 residues. V shed 4 bases, J shed 7 bases, and the junction held 18 bases outside the gene matches. Looked up from germline, CDR1 is LGHNA and CDR2 is YSLEER. The CDR3 here is CASSRSFGGQGQNEAFF. The CDR3 region has the DNA TGCGCCAGCAGCCGGTCTTTCGGGGGGCAGGGACAGAATGAAGCTTTCTTT.

The rearrangement links TRBV4-1 to TRBJ2-5; no reliable D call. Germline V gene data show CDR1 as MGHRA and CDR2 as YSYEKL. Trimming removed 4 bases from V and 4 bases from J, with 13 bases in between. CDR3 length: 14 residues. CDR3 DNA: TGCGCCAGCAGCCCCCTCGGACCGCCAGAGACCCAGTACTTC. It translates to CASSPLGPPETQYF.

This clone came up once. The chain recombines TRBV5-6 with TRBJ2-7; TRBD1 aligns across 11 bases. This CDR3 has 17 residues. The trim removed 2 bases at V and 3 bases at J, leaving 10 bases unmatched. CDR1 is SGHDT, CDR2 YYEEEE, per germline. DNA for the CDR3: TGTGCCAGCAGCTTACGGACAGGGGGCCCCTTCCTCTACGAGCAGTACTTC. This translates into CASSLRTGGPFLYEQYF. The variable domain in full, completed from reference TRBV5-6 and TRBJ2-7, reads DAGVTQSPTHLIKTRGQQVTLRCSPKSGHDTVSWYQQALGQGPQFIFQYYEEEERQRGNFPDRFSGHQFPNYSSELNVNALLLGDSALYLCASSLRTGGPFLYEQYFGPGTRLTVT.

V gene TRBV7-3 combines with J gene TRBJ2-1; the match to TRBD1 covers 8 bases. The junction had 8 bases not matched to a gene; V was cut back by 5 bases and J by 5 bases. CDR3 length: 15 residues. Germline V gene sequence: CDR1 SGHTA, CDR2 FQGTGA. DNA of the CDR3: TGTGCCAGCAGCCGGGGGACAGGTGGGCACAATGAGCAGTTCTTC. This translates into CASSRGTGGHNEQFF. The whole variable domain, remainder taken from reference TRBV7-3 and TRBJ2-1, is GAGVSQTPSNKVTEKGKYVELRCDPISGHTALYWYRQSLGQGPEFLIYFQGTGAADDSGLPNDRFFAVRPEGSVSTLKIQRTERGDSAVYLCASSRGTGGHNEQFFGPGTRLTVL.

This clone showed up just once. This rearrangement joins TRBV28 to TRBJ2-7; 12 positions match TRBD2. Germline V gene data show CDR1 as MDHEN and CDR2 as SYDVKM. V gave up 6 bases and J gave up 3 bases; unmatched junction bases: 9. The CDR3 extends over 16 amino acids. CDR3 in amino acids: CASSPGLAGPNYEQYF. CDR3 nucleotide sequence: TGTGCCAGCAGCCCCGGACTAGCGGGACCGAACTACGAGCAGTACTTC.

J is TRBJ2-2 and V is TRBV9; the D gene is possibly TRBD2 (6 bases). This CDR3 comprises 16 residues. The V and J ends lost 2 bases and 1 base respectively, with 12 bases between them. Germline CDR1 SGDLS, CDR2 YYNGEE. As DNA, the CDR3 is TGTGCCAGCAGCGTCCGGGGTAGCGGGAACACCGGGGAGCTGTTTTTT. Its protein is CASSVRGSGNTGELFF.

This chain connects TRBV5-6 to TRBJ2-5; D unresolved. In germline, CDR1 is SGHDT, CDR2 YYEEEE. This CDR3 contains 13 residues. Trimming cost V 4 bases and J 3 bases, with 10 bases left between them. The CDR3 reads CASSQAMEETQYF. The CDR3 DNA sequence: TGTGCCAGCAGCCAAGCAATGGAAGAGACCCAGTACTTC. The whole variable domain, remainder taken from reference TRBV5-6 and TRBJ2-5, is DAGVTQSPTHLIKTRGQQVTLRCSPKSGHDTVSWYQQALGQGPQFIFQYYEEEERQRGNFPDRFSGHQFPNYSSELNVNALLLGDSALYLCASSQAMEETQYFGPGTRLLVL.

This sequence joins TRBV18 and TRBJ2-7, with TRBD1 as a possible D gene (6 bases). The CDR3 is 16 amino acids. The germline V gene has CDR1 KGHSH and CDR2 LQKENI. With 6 bases removed from V and 5 bases from J, the gap between germline ends came to 23 bases. CDR3 coding DNA: TGTGCCAGCTCCCCGGGTTTTCTACAGGGATTCGACGAGCAGTACTTC. Its protein is CASSPGFLQGFDEQYF.

Points on this clone: The same CDR3 can be traced to other DNA sequences in this sample. The chain joins TRBV5-4 to TRBJ1-2; the D is unclear. Germline values: CDR1 SGHNT, CDR2 YYREEE (reference sequence). The CDR3 extends over 13 amino acids. Trimming shortened V by 0 bases and J by 4 bases, and 7 bases separated the two germline ends. The DNA of the CDR3 is TGTGCCAGCAGCTTGGACGGACCCTATGGCTACACCTTC. Protein sequence: CASSLDGPYGYTF.

The rearrangement joins TRBV7-3 to TRBJ1-2, with D perhaps TRBD1 (6 bases). V was clipped by 2 bases and J by 6 bases, with 13 bases between them. This CDR3 is 14 amino acids long. CDR1 and CDR2 (germline): SGHTA, FQGTGA. This CDR3 is CASSLSSAGDGYTF. In DNA form, the CDR3 reads TGTGCCAGCAGCTTATCGTCGGCAGGGGATGGCTACACCTTC.

The chain uses TRBV19 and TRBJ2-5; D gene uncertain. The CDR3 consists of 16 residues. The germline V gene has CDR1 LNHDA and CDR2 SQIVND (reference sequence). Deletions cut 2 bases from V and 2 bases from J, with 15 bases between. The DNA of the CDR3 is TGTGCCAGTAGTATAAGTAGGGCACGGTTGCAAGAGACCCAGTACTTC. This translates into CASSISRARLQETQYF.

This sequence joins TRBV5-1 and TRBJ2-3, with 7 bases aligning to TRBD1. The CDR3 has 14 amino acids. The J segment lost 4 bases and the V segment lost 3 bases, leaving 5 bases of the junction unmatched. Per germline, CDR1 SGHRS and CDR2 YFSETQ. CDR3 residues: CASSSPDRADTQYF. DNA of the CDR3: TGCGCCAGCAGCTCACCCGACAGGGCAGATACGCAGTATTTT.

This clone was seen more than once but under ten times. The chain is built from TRBV2 and TRBJ2-2; 7 bases are a match to TRBD1. The J segment lost 4 bases and the V segment lost 6 bases, leaving 5 bases of the junction unmatched. CDR1 and CDR2 from the germline V gene are SNHLY and FYNNEI. This CDR3 region has 14 residues. Here the CDR3 DNA reads TGTGCCAGCAGACCACAGGGGAGCACCGGGGAGCTGTTTTTT. It codes for CASRPQGSTGELFF. Full variable domain (rest looked up from reference TRBV2 and TRBJ2-2): EPEVTQTPSHQVTQMGQEVILRCVPISNHLYFYWYRQILGQKVEFLVSFYNNEISEKSEIFDDQFSVERPDGSNFTLKIRSTKLEDSAMYFCASRPQGSTGELFFGEGSRLTVL.

This clone was picked up a small number of times. The CDR3 here is CASSQVQNSNYGYTF. CDR3 in DNA: TGCGCCAGCAGCCAAGTCCAGAATTCTAACTATGGCTACACCTTC. The rearrangement joins TRBV4-1 to TRBJ1-2; D call uncertain. This CDR3 spans 15 amino acids. V was cut by 1 base and J by 0 bases, with 9 bases left in between. Germline lookup yields CDR1 MGHRA and CDR2 YSYEKL.

This chain uses TRBV2 with TRBJ2-7; TRBD2 is a possible D gene (6 bases). Looked up from germline, CDR1 is SNHLY and CDR2 is FYNNEI. The CDR3 totals 14 residues. Between the trimmed V and J ends, which lost 5 bases and 4 bases, there was a span of 15 bases. CDR3 sequence: CASSPGLSQYEQYF. In DNA form, the CDR3 reads TGTGCCAGCAGTCCGGGACTCAGCCAATACGAGCAGTACTTC.

This rearrangement joins TRBV30 to TRBJ1-6; D remains ambiguous. Germline assignment: CDR1 GTSNPN and CDR2 SVGIG (reference sequence). The CDR3 is 14 residues long. V was clipped by 8 bases and J by 10 bases, with 21 bases between them. This CDR3 is CASTAGNPGSPLHF. The CDR3 DNA reads TGTGCCAGTACGGCGGGAAACCCGGGGTCACCCCTCCACTTT.

This clone was counted a few times. This rearrangement joins TRBV9 to TRBJ2-1; 10 bases are shared with TRBD2. Germline assignment: CDR1 SGDLS and CDR2 YYNGEE. The CDR3 has 19 amino acids. Trimming cost V 0 bases and J 0 bases; bases outside gene matches: 9. The CDR3: CASSVGPWSGRGSYNEQFF. CDR3 coding DNA: TGTGCCAGCAGCGTAGGGCCATGGAGCGGGAGGGGCTCCTACAATGAGCAGTTCTTC. The entire variable domain, with the rest obtained from reference TRBV9 and TRBJ2-1, is as follows: DSGVTQTPKHLITATGQRVTLRCSPRSGDLSVYWYQQSLDQGLQFLIQYYNGEERAKGNILERFSAQQFPDLHSELNLSSLELGDSALYFCASSVGPWSGRGSYNEQFFGPGTRLTVL.

The genes are TRBV5-6 and TRBJ1-2; no clear D. The germline V gene encodes CDR1 SGHDT and CDR2 YYEEEE. This CDR3 has 15 amino acids. The V gene lost 4 bases and the J gene lost 7 bases, with 20 bases spanning the gap. CDR3 DNA sequence: TGTGCCAGCAGCCAAACTGGGGTGAAAGTCGGTGGCTACACCTTC. Encoded protein: CASSQTGVKVGGYTF. Supplemented by reference TRBV5-6 and TRBJ1-2, the full variable domain reads DAGVTQSPTHLIKTRGQQVTLRCSPKSGHDTVSWYQQALGQGPQFIFQYYEEEERQRGNFPDRFSGHQFPNYSSELNVNALLLGDSALYLCASSQTGVKVGGYTFGSGTRLTVV.

The chain carries TRBV11-2 and TRBJ2-5; TRBD1 aligns across 8 bases. The germline CDR1 and CDR2 sequences are SGHAT and FQNNGV. Trimming removed 5 bases from V and 4 bases from J; junction bases left unmatched: 9. The CDR3 has 15 residues. The CDR3 region has the DNA TGTGCCAGCAGCCCATGGACAGGGAACGGAGAGACCCAGTACTTC. Amino acids: CASSPWTGNGETQYF. Using reference TRBV11-2 and TRBJ2-5 for the parts outside the CDR3, the full variable domain is EAGVAQSPRYKIIEKRQSVAFWCNPISGHATLYWYQQILGQGPKLLIQFQNNGVVDDSQLPKDRFSAERLKGVDSTLKIQPAKLEDSAVYLCASSPWTGNGETQYFGPGTRLLVL.